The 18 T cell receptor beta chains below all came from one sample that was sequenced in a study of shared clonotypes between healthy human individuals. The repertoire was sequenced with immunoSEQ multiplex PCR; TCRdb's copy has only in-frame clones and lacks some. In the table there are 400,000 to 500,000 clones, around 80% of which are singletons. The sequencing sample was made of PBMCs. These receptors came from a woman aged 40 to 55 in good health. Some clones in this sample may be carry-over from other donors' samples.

CDR3 nucleotide sequence: TGTGCCAGCAGTCCACTGGTAAGCTCCTACGAGCAGTACTTC. It is translated as CASSPLVSSYEQYF. The chain uses TRBV28 and TRBJ2-7; no reliable D call. The CDR3 is 14 amino acids. The V end was cut by 5 bases, the J end by 0 bases, with 11 bases between. CDR1 and CDR2 (germline): MDHEN, SYDVKM.

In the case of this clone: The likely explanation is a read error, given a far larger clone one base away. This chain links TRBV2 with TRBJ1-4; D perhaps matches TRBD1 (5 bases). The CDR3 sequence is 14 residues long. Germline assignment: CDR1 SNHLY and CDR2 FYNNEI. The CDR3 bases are TGTGCCACGGCTTTGGGGCAGTCTAATGAAAAACTGCTTTTT. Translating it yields CATALGQSNEKLLF. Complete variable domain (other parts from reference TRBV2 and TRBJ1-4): EPEVTQTPSHQVTQMGQEVILRCVPISNHLYFYWYRQILGQKVEFLVSFYNNEISEKSEIFDDQFSVERPDGSNFTLKIRSTKLEDSAMYFCATALGQSNEKLLFGSGTQLSVL.

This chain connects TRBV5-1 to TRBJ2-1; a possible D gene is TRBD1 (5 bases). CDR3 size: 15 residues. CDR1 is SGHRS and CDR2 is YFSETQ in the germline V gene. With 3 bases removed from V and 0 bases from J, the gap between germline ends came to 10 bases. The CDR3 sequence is CASSWRQSSYNEQFF. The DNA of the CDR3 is TGCGCCAGCAGCTGGAGACAGAGCTCCTACAATGAGCAGTTCTTC.

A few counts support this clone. In DNA, the CDR3 is TGTGCCAGCAGTGAGCCGGACCGCCAGCTATGCACCTTC. The encoded protein is CASSEPDRQLCTF. The chain links TRBV6-1 to TRBJ1-2; D gene ambiguous. The V end lost 3 bases, the J end lost 13 bases, and 18 bases lay between the germline ends. This CDR3 contains 13 residues. Germline V gives CDR1 MNHNS, CDR2 SASEGT.

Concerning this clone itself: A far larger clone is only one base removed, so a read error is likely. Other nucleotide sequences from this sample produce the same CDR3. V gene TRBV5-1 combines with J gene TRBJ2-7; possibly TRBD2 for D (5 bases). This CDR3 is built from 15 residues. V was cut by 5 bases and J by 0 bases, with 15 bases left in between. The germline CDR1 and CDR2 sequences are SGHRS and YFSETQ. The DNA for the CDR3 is TGCGCCAGCAGGGTGGCAACTAGTTACTCCTACGAGCAGTACTTC. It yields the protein CASRVATSYSYEQYF.

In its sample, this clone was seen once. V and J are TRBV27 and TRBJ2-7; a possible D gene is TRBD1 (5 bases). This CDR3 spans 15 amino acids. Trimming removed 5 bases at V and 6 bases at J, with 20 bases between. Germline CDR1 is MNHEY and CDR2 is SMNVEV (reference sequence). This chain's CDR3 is CASSPLGHPVPEQYF. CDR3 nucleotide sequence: TGTGCCAGCAGTCCTCTCGGACACCCTGTCCCCGAGCAGTACTTC.

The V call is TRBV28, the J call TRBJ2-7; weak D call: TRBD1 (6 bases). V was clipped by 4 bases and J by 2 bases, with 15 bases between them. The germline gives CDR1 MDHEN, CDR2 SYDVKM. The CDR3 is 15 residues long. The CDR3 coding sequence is TGTGCCAGCAGTTCCCCCGGACAGCCTCCCTACGAGCAGTACTTC. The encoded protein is CASSSPGQPPYEQYF. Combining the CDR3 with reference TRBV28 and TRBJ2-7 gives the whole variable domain DVKVTQSSRYLVKRTGEKVFLECVQDMDHENMFWYRQDPGLGLRLIYFSYDVKMKEKGDIPEGYSVSREKKERFSLILESASTNQTSMYLCASSSPGQPPYEQYFGPGTRLTVT.

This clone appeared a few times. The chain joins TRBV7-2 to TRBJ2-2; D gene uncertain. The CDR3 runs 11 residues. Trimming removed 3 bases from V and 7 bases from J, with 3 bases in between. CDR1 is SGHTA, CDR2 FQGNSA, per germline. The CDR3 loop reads CASSFFGELFF. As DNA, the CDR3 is TGTGCCAGCAGCTTTTTCGGGGAGCTGTTTTTT. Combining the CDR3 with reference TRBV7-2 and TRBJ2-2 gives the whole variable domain GAGVSQSPSNKVTEKGKDVELRCDPISGHTALYWYRQSLGQGLEFLIYFQGNSAPDKSGLPSDRFSAERTGGSVSTLTIQRTQQEDSAVYLCASSFFGELFFGEGSRLTVL.

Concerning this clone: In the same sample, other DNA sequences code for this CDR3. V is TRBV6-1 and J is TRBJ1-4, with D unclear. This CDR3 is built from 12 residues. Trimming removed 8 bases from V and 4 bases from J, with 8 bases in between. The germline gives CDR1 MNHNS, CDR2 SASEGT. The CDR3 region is CASRRNNEKLFF. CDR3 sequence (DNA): TGTGCCAGCCGCAGAAATAATGAAAAACTGTTTTTT.

The CDR3 reads CAWTVTGNGGYTF. The CDR3 region has the DNA TGTGCCTGGACTGTAACAGGGAACGGTGGCTACACCTTC. This chain connects TRBV30 to TRBJ1-2; maybe TRBD1 (6 bases). CDR3 length equals 13 residues. Looked up from germline, CDR1 is GTSNPN and CDR2 is SVGIG (reference sequence). Trimming took 4 bases from V and 7 from J, leaving 16 bases between them. Full variable domain (rest looked up from reference TRBV30 and TRBJ1-2): SQTIHQWPATLVQPVGSPLSLECTVEGTSNPNLYWYRQAAGRGLQLLFYSVGIGQISSEVPQNLSASRPQDRQFILSSKKLLLSDSGFYLCAWTVTGNGGYTFGSGTRLTVV.

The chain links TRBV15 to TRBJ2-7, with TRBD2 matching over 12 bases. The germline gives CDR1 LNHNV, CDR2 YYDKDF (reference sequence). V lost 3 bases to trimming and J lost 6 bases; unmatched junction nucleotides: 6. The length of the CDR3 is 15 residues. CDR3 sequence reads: CATSRRLAGESEQYF. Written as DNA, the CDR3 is TGTGCCACCAGCAGGAGACTAGCGGGAGAATCCGAGCAGTACTTC. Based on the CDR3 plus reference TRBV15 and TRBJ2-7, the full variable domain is DAMVIQNPRYQVTQFGKPVTLSCSQTLNHNVMYWYQQKSSQAPKLLFHYYDKDFNNEADTPDNFQSRRPNTSFCFLDIRSPGLGDTAMYLCATSRRLAGESEQYFGPGTRLTVT.

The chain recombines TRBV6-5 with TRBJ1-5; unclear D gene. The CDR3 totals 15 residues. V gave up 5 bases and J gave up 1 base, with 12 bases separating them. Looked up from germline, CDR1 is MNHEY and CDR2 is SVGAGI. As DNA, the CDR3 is TGTGCCAGCAGTCCCTTTGGTGGAAGCAATCAGCCCCAGCATTTT. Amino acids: CASSPFGGSNQPQHF.

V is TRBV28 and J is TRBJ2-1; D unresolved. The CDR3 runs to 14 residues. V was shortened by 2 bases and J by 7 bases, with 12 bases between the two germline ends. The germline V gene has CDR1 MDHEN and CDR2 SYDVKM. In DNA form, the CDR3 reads TGTGCCAGCAGTTTAGTGCTTAGGCTGAATGAGCAGTTCTTC. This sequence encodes CASSLVLRLNEQFF.

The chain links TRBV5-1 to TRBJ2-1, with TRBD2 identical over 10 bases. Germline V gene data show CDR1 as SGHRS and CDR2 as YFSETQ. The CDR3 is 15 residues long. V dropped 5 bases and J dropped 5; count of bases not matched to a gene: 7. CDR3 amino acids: CASSRLAGVNNEQFF. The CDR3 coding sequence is TGCGCCAGCAGTCGGCTAGCGGGAGTGAACAATGAGCAGTTCTTC.

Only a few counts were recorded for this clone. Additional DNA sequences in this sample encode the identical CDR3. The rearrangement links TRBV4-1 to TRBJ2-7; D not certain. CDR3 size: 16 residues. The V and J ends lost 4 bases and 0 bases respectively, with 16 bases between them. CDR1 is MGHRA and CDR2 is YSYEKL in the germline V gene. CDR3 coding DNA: TGCGCCAGCAGCCTTAGCAGGAGTAGGAACTCCTACGAGCAGTACTTC. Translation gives CASSLSRSRNSYEQYF.

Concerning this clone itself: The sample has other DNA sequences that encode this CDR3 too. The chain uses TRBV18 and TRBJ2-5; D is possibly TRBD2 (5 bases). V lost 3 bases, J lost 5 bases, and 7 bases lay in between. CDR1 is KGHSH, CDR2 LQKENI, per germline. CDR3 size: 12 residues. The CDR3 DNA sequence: TGTGCCAGCTCACCGGGAGAGGAGACCCAGTACTTC. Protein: CASSPGEETQYF.

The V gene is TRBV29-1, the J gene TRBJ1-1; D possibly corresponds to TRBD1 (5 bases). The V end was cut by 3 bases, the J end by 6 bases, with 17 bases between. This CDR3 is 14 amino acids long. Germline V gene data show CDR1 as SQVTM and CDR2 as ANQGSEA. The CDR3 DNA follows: TGCAGCGTTGATCCAGGGTTTGGGAGACCTGAAGCTTTCTTT. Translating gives CSVDPGFGRPEAFF.

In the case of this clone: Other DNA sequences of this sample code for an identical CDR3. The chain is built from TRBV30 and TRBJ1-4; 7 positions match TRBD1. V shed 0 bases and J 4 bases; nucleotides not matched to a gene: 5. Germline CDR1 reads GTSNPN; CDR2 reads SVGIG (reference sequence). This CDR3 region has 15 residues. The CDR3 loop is CAWSVGTARNEKLFF. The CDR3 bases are TGTGCCTGGAGTGTAGGGACAGCCCGTAATGAAAAACTGTTTTTT.